This T cell receptor (beta chain) was captured in a study of OX40 agonist ivuxolimab in advanced cancers. Study background: Dose-escalation subjects each had hepatocellular carcinoma, melanoma, renal cell or head and neck cancer. Overall study results and limits: Individuals who were partial responders at 0.1-3.0 mg/kg had clonal expansion that ranked among the lowest. The authors also found low normalized T-cell clonal expansion in some nonresponders.

Comments on this clone: The antigen is undetermined.

V was clipped by 2 bases and J by 4 bases, with 3 bases between them. The CDR3 runs 11 residues. Germline CDR1 reads ENHRY; CDR2 reads SYGVKD. Sequencing was performed with immunoSEQ multiplex PCR; in TCRdb, only in-frame clones are kept and a portion is missing. This table holds 60,000 to 100,000 clones, more than 80% found once. Researchers took blood at baseline, on cycle 4 day 1, and on cycle 7 day 1. The receptor was derived from an adult with an advanced solid tumor such as melanoma, head and neck, liver or kidney cancer. Sequencing was performed on CD4+ or CD8+ T cells sorted from blood, taken in a trial of the OX40 agonist ivuxolimab. The gene calls are TRBV10-3 and TRBJ2-7, with unresolved D. CDR3 loop: CAISEAYEQYF. DNA for the CDR3: TGTGCCATCAGTGAGGCTTACGAGCAGTACTTC.